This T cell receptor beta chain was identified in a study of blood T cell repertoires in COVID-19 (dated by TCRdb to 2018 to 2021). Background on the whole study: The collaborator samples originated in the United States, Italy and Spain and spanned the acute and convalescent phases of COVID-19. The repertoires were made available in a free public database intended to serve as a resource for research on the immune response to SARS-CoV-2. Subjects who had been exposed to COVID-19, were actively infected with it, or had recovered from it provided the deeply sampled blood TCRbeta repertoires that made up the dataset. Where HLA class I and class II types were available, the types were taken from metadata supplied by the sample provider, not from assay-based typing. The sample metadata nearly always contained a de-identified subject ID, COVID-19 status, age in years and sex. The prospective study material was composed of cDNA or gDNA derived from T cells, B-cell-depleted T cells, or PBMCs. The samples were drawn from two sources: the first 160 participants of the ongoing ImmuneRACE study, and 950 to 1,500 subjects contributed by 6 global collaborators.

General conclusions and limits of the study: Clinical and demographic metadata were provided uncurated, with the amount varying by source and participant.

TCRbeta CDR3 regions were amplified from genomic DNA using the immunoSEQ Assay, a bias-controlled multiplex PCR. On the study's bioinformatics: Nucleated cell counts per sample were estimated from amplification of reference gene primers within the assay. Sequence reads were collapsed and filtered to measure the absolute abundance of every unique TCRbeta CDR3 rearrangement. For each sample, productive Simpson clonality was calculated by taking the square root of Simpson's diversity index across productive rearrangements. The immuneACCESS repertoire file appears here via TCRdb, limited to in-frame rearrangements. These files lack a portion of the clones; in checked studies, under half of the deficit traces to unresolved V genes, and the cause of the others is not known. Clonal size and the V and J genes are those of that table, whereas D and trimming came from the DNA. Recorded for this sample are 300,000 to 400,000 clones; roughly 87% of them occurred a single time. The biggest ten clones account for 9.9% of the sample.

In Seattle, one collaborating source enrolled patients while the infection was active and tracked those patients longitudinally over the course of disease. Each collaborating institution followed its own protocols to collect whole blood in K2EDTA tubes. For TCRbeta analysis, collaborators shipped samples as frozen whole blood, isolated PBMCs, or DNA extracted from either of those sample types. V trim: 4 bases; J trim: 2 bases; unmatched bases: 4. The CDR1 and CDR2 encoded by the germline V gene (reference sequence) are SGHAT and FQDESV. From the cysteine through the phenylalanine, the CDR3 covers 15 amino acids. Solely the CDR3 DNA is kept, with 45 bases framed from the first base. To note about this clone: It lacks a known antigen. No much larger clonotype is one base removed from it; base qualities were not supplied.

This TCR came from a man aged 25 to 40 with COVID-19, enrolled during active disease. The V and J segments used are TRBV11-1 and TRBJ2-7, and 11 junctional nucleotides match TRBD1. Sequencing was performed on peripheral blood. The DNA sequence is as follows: TGTGCCAGCAGCTGGACAGGGGGCCTCGCCTACGAGCAGTACTTC. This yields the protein CASSWTGGLAYEQYF.